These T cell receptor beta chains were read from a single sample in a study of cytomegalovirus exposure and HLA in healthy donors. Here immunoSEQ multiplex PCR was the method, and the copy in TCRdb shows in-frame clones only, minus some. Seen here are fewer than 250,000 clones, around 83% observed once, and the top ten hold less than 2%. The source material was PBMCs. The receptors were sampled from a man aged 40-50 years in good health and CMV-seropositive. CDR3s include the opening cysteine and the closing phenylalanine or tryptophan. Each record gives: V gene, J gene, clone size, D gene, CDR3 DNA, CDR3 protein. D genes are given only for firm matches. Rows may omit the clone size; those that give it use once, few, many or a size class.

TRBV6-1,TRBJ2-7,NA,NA,TGTGCCAGCAGTACCACAGGGCAGGAGCAGTACTTC,CASSTTGQEQYF
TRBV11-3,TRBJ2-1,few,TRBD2,TGTGCCAGCAGCCATACTATAAGGGGACTAGCGATCCCTGGGAATGAGCAGTTCTTC,CASSHTIRGLAIPGNEQFF
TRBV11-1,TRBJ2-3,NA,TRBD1,TGTGCCAGCAGCCTCAGGACAGGTGGGGTCCCCACAGATACGCAGTATTTT,CASSLRTGGVPTDTQYF
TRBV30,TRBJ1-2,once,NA,TGTGCCTGGAGTGTCCCCGGTTATGGCTATGGCTACACCTTC,CAWSVPGYGYGYTF
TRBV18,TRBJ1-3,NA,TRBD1,TGTGCCAGCTCACAGTCGACAGGGTTAAACACCATATATTTT,CASSQSTGLNTIYF
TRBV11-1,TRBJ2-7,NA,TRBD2,TGTGCCAGCAGCTCCCTAGCGGGTAGCGGGGAATCTTCCTACGAGCAGTACTTC,CASSSLAGSGESSYEQYF
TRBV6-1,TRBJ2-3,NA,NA,TGTGCCCACGGGCCGGAGGCGGCAGATACGCAGTATTTT,CAHGPEAADTQYF
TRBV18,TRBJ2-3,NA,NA,TGTGCCAGCTCACCATGGTCAGGGATGGAAGATACGCAGTATTTT,CASSPWSGMEDTQYF
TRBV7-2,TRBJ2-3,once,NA,TGTGCCAGCAAATCGACAGCGAATTCAGATACGCAGTATTTT,CASKSTANSDTQYF
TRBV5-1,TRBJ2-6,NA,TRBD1,TGCGCCAGCAGCTTACGGAACCCAGGGGGCGCTGGCGGGGCCAACGTCCTGACTTTC,CASSLRNPGGAGGANVLTF
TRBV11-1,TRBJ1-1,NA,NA,TGTGCCAGCAGCTCCCAGGACAAATCGAACACTGAAGCTTTCTTT,CASSSQDKSNTEAFF
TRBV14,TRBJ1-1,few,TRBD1,TGTGCCAGCAGCCAGTCCGGGACAGGGGACCCGAACACTGAAGCTTTCTTT,CASSQSGTGDPNTEAFF
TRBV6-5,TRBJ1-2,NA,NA,TGTGCCAGCAGTCGGGGGGATGGCTACACCTTC,CASSRGDGYTF
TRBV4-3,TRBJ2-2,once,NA,TGCGCCAGCAGCCAAGATAGACTAGTAGTCGGGGAGCTGTTTTTT,CASSQDRLVVGELFF
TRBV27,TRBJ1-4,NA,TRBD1,TGTGCCAGCAGTTTACAGGGGGCTGGAGGAAAACTGTTTTTT,CASSLQGAGGKLFF
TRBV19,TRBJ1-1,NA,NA,TGTGCCAGTAGTATACCGAGGGGGGGAATGAACACTGAAGCTTTCTTT,CASSIPRGGMNTEAFF
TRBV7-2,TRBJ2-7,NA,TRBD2,TGTGCCAGCAGCTTAGCCCTAGCGGGAGGGGTAGAGCAGTACTTC,CASSLALAGGVEQYF
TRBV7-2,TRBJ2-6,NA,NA,TGTGCCAGCAGCTTAGTAGGGGGGGCTGGGGCCAACGTCCTGACTTTC,CASSLVGGAGANVLTF
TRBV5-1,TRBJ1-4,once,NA,TGCGCCAGCAGCTTGGACAGGAATGAAAAACTGTTTTTT,CASSLDRNEKLFF
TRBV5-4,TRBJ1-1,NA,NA,TGTGCCAGCAGCTTCGGGGGGAACACTGAAGCTTTCTTT,CASSFGGNTEAFF
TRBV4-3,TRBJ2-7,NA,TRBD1,TGCGCCAGCAGCCAAGATGTACAGGGGTCTTACGAGCAGTACTTC,CASSQDVQGSYEQYF
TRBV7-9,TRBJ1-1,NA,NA,TGTGCCAGGTGGGGGGGGAACACTGAAGCTTTCTTT,CARWGGNTEAFF
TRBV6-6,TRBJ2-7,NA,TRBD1,TGTGCCAGCAGTTTCGTAGTTGGGCAGGGGGCGCGGGAGCAGTACTTC,CASSFVVGQGAREQYF
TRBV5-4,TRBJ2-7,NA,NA,TGTGCCAGCAGCTTGCCAGGGGCCTACGAGCAGTACTTC,CASSLPGAYEQYF
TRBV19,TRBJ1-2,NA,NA,TGTGCCAGTAGTCCCGACCGCGGGGACGGCTACACCTTC,CASSPDRGDGYTF
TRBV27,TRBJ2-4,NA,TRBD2,TGTGCCAGGGGACAGACTAGCGGGAGGGGGGCCAAAAACATTCAGTACTTC,CARGQTSGRGAKNIQYF
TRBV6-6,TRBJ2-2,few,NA,TGTGCCAGCAGAGGCGAGGGCGACACCGGGGAGCTGTTTTTT,CASRGEGDTGELFF
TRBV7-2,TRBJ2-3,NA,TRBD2,TGTGCCAGCAGACGGGGACTAGCGGGAGGTGATACGCAGTATTTT,CASRRGLAGGDTQYF
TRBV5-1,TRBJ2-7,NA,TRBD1,TGCGCCAGCAGCGGAACCGGGACAGGTTATACCTACGAGCAGTACTTC,CASSGTGTGYTYEQYF
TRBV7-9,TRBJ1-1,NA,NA,TGTGCCAGCAGCTTAGGTCCTGACACTGAAGCTTTCTTT,CASSLGPDTEAFF
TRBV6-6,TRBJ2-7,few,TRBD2,TGTGCCAGCAGTTACTCGAATGTAGAAGCGGGATACGAGCAGTACTTC,CASSYSNVEAGYEQYF
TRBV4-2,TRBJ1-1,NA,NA,TGTGCCAGCAGCCAAGATTGGGGGGGTAACACTGAAGCTTTCTTT,CASSQDWGGNTEAFF
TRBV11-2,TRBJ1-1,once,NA,TGTGCCAGCAGCTTTAGGAGTGGCGGCGCTGAAGCTTTCTTT,CASSFRSGGAEAFF